A selection of T cell receptor beta chains follows, all from one sample in a study of T cell responses to AZD1222 COVID-19 vaccine. Libraries were prepared by immunoSEQ multiplex PCR; TCRdb keeps only in-frame clonotypes and omits some of them. The sample holds 100,000 to 150,000 clones, approximately 90% seen once. The material was peripheral blood, obtained 28 days after the second AZD1222 dose. These receptors were collected from an adult who received the AZD1222 COVID-19 vaccine. CDR3s include the opening cysteine and the closing phenylalanine or tryptophan. The D gene is left open where the match is weak. The size entry is marked missing in some rows and otherwise reads once, few, many or a size class.

j_call: TRBJ2-3
clone_size: NA
d_call: NA
v_call: TRBV11-3
cdr3_nt: TGTGCCAGCAGCTCCCTGACCACAGATACGCAGTATTTT
cdr3_aa: CASSSLTTDTQYF

j_call: TRBJ2-1
clone_size: medium-sized
d_call: NA
v_call: TRBV27
cdr3_nt: TGTGCCAGCAGTTCCACCTACAGGGTACCGACCAATGAGCAGTTCTTC
cdr3_aa: CASSSTYRVPTNEQFF

j_call: TRBJ1-1
clone_size: few
d_call: NA
v_call: TRBV12-3/TRBV12-4
cdr3_nt: TGTGCCAGCAGTTTATTTAGGGACACTGAAGCTTTCTTT
cdr3_aa: CASSLFRDTEAFF

j_call: TRBJ2-7
clone_size: NA
d_call: NA
v_call: TRBV5-4
cdr3_nt: TGTGCCAGCAGCTTGGATCTGGTCCCCTACGAGCAGTACTTC
cdr3_aa: CASSLDLVPYEQYF

j_call: TRBJ2-5
clone_size: once
d_call: NA
v_call: TRBV6-5
cdr3_nt: TGTGCCAGCAGTTGGCTTGGAGCAGAGACCCAGTACTTC
cdr3_aa: CASSWLGAETQYF

j_call: TRBJ1-1
clone_size: NA
d_call: TRBD1
v_call: TRBV18
cdr3_nt: TGTGCCAGCTCACCCTGGACAGGGATGAACACTGAAGCTTTCTTT
cdr3_aa: CASSPWTGMNTEAFF

j_call: TRBJ2-7
clone_size: once
d_call: TRBD1
v_call: TRBV7-2
cdr3_nt: TGTGCCAGCAGCTATGACGCCGGGACAGGGAACTACGAGCAGTACTTC
cdr3_aa: CASSYDAGTGNYEQYF

j_call: TRBJ1-5
clone_size: NA
d_call: TRBD1
v_call: TRBV5-1
cdr3_nt: TGCGCCAGCAGCTTGGGGACAGGGGATTATCAGCCCCAGCATTTT
cdr3_aa: CASSLGTGDYQPQHF

j_call: TRBJ1-5
clone_size: NA
d_call: NA
v_call: TRBV6-5
cdr3_nt: TGTGCCAGCAGCCTTGCTAGAAACAATCAGCCCCAGCATTTT
cdr3_aa: CASSLARNNQPQHF

j_call: TRBJ2-5
clone_size: NA
d_call: NA
v_call: TRBV5-1
cdr3_nt: TGCGCCAGCAGCCCCGACCCCAACCAAGAGACCCAGTACTTC
cdr3_aa: CASSPDPNQETQYF

j_call: TRBJ1-5
clone_size: NA
d_call: NA
v_call: TRBV12-3/TRBV12-4
cdr3_nt: TGTGCCAGCAGTTTAGAGGGCTCGGCGTCCCAGCATTTT
cdr3_aa: CASSLEGSASQHF

j_call: TRBJ2-3
clone_size: NA
d_call: TRBD2
v_call: TRBV19
cdr3_nt: TGTGCCAGCTCGACTAGCGGAAGCACAGATACGCAGTATTTT
cdr3_aa: CASSTSGSTDTQYF

j_call: TRBJ2-4
clone_size: NA
d_call: TRBD1
v_call: TRBV7-3
cdr3_nt: TGTGCCAGCAGCTTAGGGGGACAGGCAGGGGAAAACATTCAGTACTTC
cdr3_aa: CASSLGGQAGENIQYF

j_call: TRBJ1-2
clone_size: NA
d_call: NA
v_call: TRBV7-2
cdr3_nt: TGTGCCAGTACGACAGCGCTTAACTATGGCTACACCTTC
cdr3_aa: CASTTALNYGYTF

j_call: TRBJ2-7
clone_size: NA
d_call: TRBD1
v_call: TRBV27
cdr3_nt: TGTGCCAGCAGTGAGACAGGGGGCGTCTACGAGCAGTACTTC
cdr3_aa: CASSETGGVYEQYF

j_call: TRBJ1-1
clone_size: NA
d_call: TRBD1
v_call: TRBV11-3
cdr3_nt: TGTGCCAGCAGCTTGGGGACAGGGGTGAACACTGAAGCTTTCTTT
cdr3_aa: CASSLGTGVNTEAFF

j_call: TRBJ2-7
clone_size: few
d_call: NA
v_call: TRBV5-1
cdr3_nt: TGCGCCAGCAGCTTGTATCCGGGATCCTACGAGCAGTACTTC
cdr3_aa: CASSLYPGSYEQYF

j_call: TRBJ1-3
clone_size: NA
d_call: TRBD1
v_call: TRBV19
cdr3_nt: TGTGCCAGTATTTGGGGACAGGACAATCAAGGAAACACCATATATTTT
cdr3_aa: CASIWGQDNQGNTIYF

j_call: TRBJ2-7
clone_size: NA
d_call: NA
v_call: TRBV28
cdr3_nt: TGTGCCAGCAGTTACGCGACACCTACAGGGTACTACGAGCAGTACTTC
cdr3_aa: CASSYATPTGYYEQYF

j_call: TRBJ2-1
clone_size: NA
d_call: NA
v_call: TRBV7-7
cdr3_nt: TGTGCTAGCAGCTTAGCACCCTACAATGAGCAGTTCTTC
cdr3_aa: CASSLAPYNEQFF

j_call: TRBJ1-1
clone_size: few
d_call: NA
v_call: TRBV18
cdr3_nt: TGTGCCAGCTCACCAGTTGTTGGGGCTATTTTTTTCTTT
cdr3_aa: CASSPVVGAIFFF

j_call: TRBJ2-1
clone_size: NA
d_call: NA
v_call: TRBV13
cdr3_nt: TGTGCCAGCAGCTTAGGGCCACTAGCCTACCCAAATGAGCAGTTCTTC
cdr3_aa: CASSLGPLAYPNEQFF

j_call: TRBJ1-6
clone_size: NA
d_call: NA
v_call: TRBV2
cdr3_nt: TGTGCCAGCAAGAAGTCCTATAATTCACCCCTCCACTTT
cdr3_aa: CASKKSYNSPLHF

j_call: TRBJ2-7
clone_size: NA
d_call: TRBD2
v_call: TRBV19
cdr3_nt: TGTGCCAGTAGCTCCGGGACTAGCCCTTACGAGCAGTACTTC
cdr3_aa: CASSSGTSPYEQYF

j_call: TRBJ1-4
clone_size: NA
d_call: NA
v_call: TRBV21-1
cdr3_nt: TGTGCCAGCAGCAACCCGACCACGAGGGACAGGTCATATGAGACTAATGAAAAACTGTTTTTT
cdr3_aa: CASSNPTTRDRSYETNEKLFF

j_call: TRBJ1-1
clone_size: NA
d_call: NA
v_call: TRBV9
cdr3_nt: TGTGCCAGCAGCGTAGTTTCGGACACTGAAGCTTTCTTT
cdr3_aa: CASSVVSDTEAFF

j_call: TRBJ1-1
clone_size: NA
d_call: TRBD1
v_call: TRBV11-2
cdr3_nt: TGTGCCAGCAGCTTAGATATTGGACAGGTGAACACTGAAGCTTTCTTT
cdr3_aa: CASSLDIGQVNTEAFF

j_call: TRBJ2-1
clone_size: NA
d_call: TRBD1
v_call: TRBV7-9
cdr3_nt: TGTGCCAGCAGCTCGTTAACAGGGGGACCCTACAATGAGCAGTTCTTC
cdr3_aa: CASSSLTGGPYNEQFF

j_call: TRBJ2-3
clone_size: NA
d_call: TRBD1
v_call: TRBV6-4
cdr3_nt: TGTGCCAGCAGTGAACGTACAGGGGGCACAGATACGCAGTATTTT
cdr3_aa: CASSERTGGTDTQYF

j_call: TRBJ2-4
clone_size: NA
d_call: NA
v_call: TRBV19
cdr3_nt: TGTGCCAGTAGCATCGGACCTGGCGGAAACATTCAGTACTTC
cdr3_aa: CASSIGPGGNIQYF

j_call: TRBJ1-2
clone_size: NA
d_call: NA
v_call: TRBV3-1/TRBV3-2
cdr3_nt: TGTGCCAGCAGCCAAGGGGGTTTGGGGCACGGCTACACCTTC
cdr3_aa: CASSQGGLGHGYTF

j_call: TRBJ2-2
clone_size: once
d_call: TRBD1
v_call: TRBV9
cdr3_nt: TGTGCCAGCAGCGTAGCTGGGACAGGGATCACCGGGGAGCTGTTTTTT
cdr3_aa: CASSVAGTGITGELFF

j_call: TRBJ2-5
clone_size: NA
d_call: NA
v_call: TRBV12-1
cdr3_nt: TGTGCCAGCAGCTTTGATCTCAGGGGTCCAGAGACCCAGTACTTC
cdr3_aa: CASSFDLRGPETQYF

j_call: TRBJ1-1
clone_size: once
d_call: NA
v_call: TRBV10-1
cdr3_nt: TGCGCCAGCCATTTCCAGGGTTCCGCGAACACTGAAGCTTTCTTT
cdr3_aa: CASHFQGSANTEAFF

j_call: TRBJ2-7
clone_size: NA
d_call: NA
v_call: TRBV5-1
cdr3_nt: TGCGCCAGCAGCACAGGGACGCTGACCTACGAGCAGTACTTC
cdr3_aa: CASSTGTLTYEQYF

j_call: TRBJ2-3
clone_size: NA
d_call: TRBD2
v_call: TRBV28
cdr3_nt: TGTGCCAGCAGTTTATTCCTATTGGGAGGGGGCACAGATACGCAGTATTTT
cdr3_aa: CASSLFLLGGGTDTQYF

j_call: TRBJ1-4
clone_size: many
d_call: NA
v_call: TRBV19
cdr3_nt: TGTGCCAGTAGTCAAGGACGGGCTAATGAAAAACTGTTTTTT
cdr3_aa: CASSQGRANEKLFF

j_call: TRBJ2-7
clone_size: NA
d_call: NA
v_call: TRBV7-2
cdr3_nt: TGTGCCAGCAGCTTACAGGGCGGCGACGAGCAGTACTTC
cdr3_aa: CASSLQGGDEQYF

j_call: TRBJ1-1
clone_size: NA
d_call: NA
v_call: TRBV2
cdr3_nt: TGTGCCAGCAGTGAAACCCCACAGTCGAAGGCTTTCTTT
cdr3_aa: CASSETPQSKAFF

j_call: TRBJ1-1
clone_size: once
d_call: NA
v_call: TRBV4-2
cdr3_nt: TGTGCCAGCAGCCAAGAGATATCCAACACTGAAGCTTTCTTT
cdr3_aa: CASSQEISNTEAFF

j_call: TRBJ1-5
clone_size: NA
d_call: NA
v_call: TRBV4-3
cdr3_nt: TGCGCCAGCAGCCAAGCCCTTGGTAGCAATCAGCCCCAGCATTTT
cdr3_aa: CASSQALGSNQPQHF